This TCR beta chain stems from a study of blood T cell repertoires in COVID-19. The overall study: Collection of acute and convalescent COVID-19 samples took place in the United States, Italy and Spain. PBMCs, B-cell-depleted T cells, or T cells were the source of the cDNA or gDNA that made up the material.

This clone was seen only a few times. CDR1 is SGHAT, CDR2 FQNNGV, per germline. CDR3 length: 14 amino acids. The V and J ends lost 0 bases and 3 bases respectively, with 6 bases between them. In the original workflow: Estimated nucleated cell counts came from reference gene primer amplification. TCRdb's table, derived via immunoSEQ multiplex PCR, lists solely in-frame clones and lacks some. D and trimming were read from the DNA, whereas the V and J calls and clone size are those reported in that table. The table shows 71,000 or so clones, with around 80% occurring only once. The chain employs TRBV11-2 and TRBJ2-1, with D unclear. The source is a man aged 50-60 years with acute or convalescent COVID-19. Sequencing was performed on peripheral blood. DNA of the CDR3: TGTGCCAGCAGCTTAGACCCTGTCTACAATGAGCAGTTCTTC. Its translation is CASSLDPVYNEQFF.